Sequencing of this TCR beta chain was carried out in a study of regulatory T cells in long-lasting Graves disease. This CDR3 comprises 15 residues. Unmatched junction bases numbered 8, after V lost 4 bases and J lost 2 bases. In germline, CDR1 is SGDLS, CDR2 YYNGEE. This clonotype was counted a few times. Combining iRepertoire HTBI primers with Arm-PCR of CDR3 regions, the authors built TCR beta libraries. In TCRdb, the multiplex PCR reads were re-called with MiXCR into one record per CDR3 protein. Of a few hundred thousand distinct CDR3 sequences in the sample, 20% were seen once. The time point: newly diagnosed GD, antithyroid drugs for less than 3 months. After RNA was extracted from PBMCs, the TCR library was made from it.

The clonotype comes from a female donor with Graves disease. This rearrangement joins TRBV9 to TRBJ1-2; 7 nucleotides line up with TRBD1. The sample was peripheral blood mononuclear cells (PBMCs), taken at new diagnosis, from a patient treated with antithyroid drugs. The CDR3 reads CASSPSRGPNYGYTF. CDR3 sequence (DNA): TGTGCCAGCAGCCCTTCAAGGGGGCCGAACTATGGCTACACCTTC.